This T cell receptor beta chain stems from a study of blood T cell repertoires in COVID-19. About the study: Samples representing acute and convalescent COVID-19 were sourced from the United States, Italy and Spain.

V gave up 6 bases and J gave up 4 bases; unmatched junction bases: 12. The CDR3 has 16 amino acids. Germline V gives CDR1 SGHRS, CDR2 YFSETQ. Assay used: immunoSEQ multiplex PCR; TCRdb lists only in-frame clones, some missing. This table has about 230,000 clones, approximately 87% appearing once. Sequencing used peripheral blood. J is TRBJ2-1 and V is TRBV5-1; 8 bases fit TRBD2. This sequence originates from a woman in her 70s with active or convalescent COVID-19. CDR3 sequence (DNA): TGCGCCAGCAACCCCCTAGGACTAGCTACGTACAATGAGCAGTTCTTC. This translates into CASNPLGLATYNEQFF.